This passage covers 30 T cell receptor beta chains from one sample sequenced in a study of glioma-infiltrating T cells. The iRepertoire nested amplicon-rescue multiplex PCR amplified TCR alpha and beta CDR3s from RNA. MiXCR was run by TCRdb on the multiplex PCR reads, yielding one entry per CDR3 protein. The sample shows 150,000 to 200,000 distinct CDR3 sequences, around 40% of them seen only once. The sequencing input was glioma tissue, nonneoplastic brain tissue, or PBMCs (not recorded which). These receptors were collected from a human donor with low-grade glioma or glioblastoma, undergoing nonglioma brain surgery, or in good health (not recorded which).

The rearrangement links TRBV6-6 to TRBJ1-6; D is uncertain. The germline V gene encodes CDR1 MNHNY and CDR2 SVGAGI (reference sequence). This CDR3 contains 13 residues. The CDR3 bases are TGTACCATCACGGGTCAGTTGAATTCACCCCTCCACTTT. Translated, it gives CTITGQLNSPLHF.

In its sample, this clonotype was seen many times. The chain carries TRBV20-1 and TRBJ2-7; D unclear. The CDR3 is 15 amino acids. From germline, CDR1 is DFQATT and CDR2 SNEGSKA (reference sequence). The V gene lost 5 bases and the J gene lost 2 bases, with 19 bases spanning the gap. In nucleotides, the CDR3 is TGCAGTGCTCGTCGTTTTGGGCTCTCAACCTACGAGCAGTACTTC. It yields the protein CSARRFGLSTYEQYF.

The sample holds many counts of this clonotype. The chain has TRBV6-6 and TRBJ1-5; D is ambiguous. The CDR3 runs to 13 residues. Germline CDR1 MNHNY, CDR2 SVGAGI (reference sequence). Trimming cost V 2 bases and J 10 bases, with 12 bases left between them. CDR3 in DNA: TGTGCCAGCAGTTACACTGACCGGGAACCCCAGCATTTT. This sequence encodes CASSYTDREPQHF.

This clonotype was seen repeatedly, ten times or more. The chain recombines TRBV6-1 with TRBJ2-5; D might be TRBD1 or TRBD2, each matching 5 bases. CDR3 length: 15 residues. Trimming shortened V by 6 bases and J by 5 bases, and 19 bases separated the two germline ends. Per germline, CDR1 MNHNS and CDR2 SASEGT. Here the CDR3 reads CASSSLRDPLETQYF. CDR3 in DNA: TGTGCCAGCAGCTCCCTCCGGGACCCCCTGGAGACCCAGTACTTC.

The chain employs TRBV7-9 and TRBJ2-7, with unresolved D. CDR3 length: 13 residues. V lost 5 bases, J lost 3 bases, and 11 bases lay in between. From germline, CDR1 is SEHNR and CDR2 FQNEAQ (reference sequence). The CDR3 region is CASSHFQVYEQYF. The DNA of the CDR3 is TGTGCCAGCAGCCACTTTCAGGTCTACGAGCAGTACTTC.

The V gene is TRBV12-3 or TRBV12-4, the J gene TRBJ2-7, with D perhaps matching TRBD2 (5 bases). V gave up 6 bases and J gave up 2 bases, with 11 bases separating them. The CDR3 covers 13 residues. CDR3: CASRKDFTYEQYF. CDR3 coding DNA: TGTGCCAGCAGGAAGGACTTCACCTACGAGCAGTACTTC.

This clonotype was detected only a few times. The chain has TRBV24-1 and TRBJ2-5, with 8 bases that match TRBD1. Germline values: CDR1 KGHDR, CDR2 SFDVKD. This CDR3 has 16 amino acids. V dropped 0 bases and J dropped 0; count of bases not matched to a gene: 2. The chain's CDR3 is CATSDLEDRDQETQYF. The CDR3 DNA sequence: TGTGCCACCAGTGATTTGGAGGACAGGGACCAAGAGACCCAGTACTTC.

This clonotype was detected ten times or more. The CDR3 DNA reads TGTGCCAGCAGTGAACGCCAGGACTCTAACTATGGCTACACCTTC. This encodes CASSERQDSNYGYTF. The chain uses TRBV2 and TRBJ1-2, with D hard to call. CDR3 size: 15 residues. The V end lost 2 bases, the J end lost 0 bases, and 10 bases lay between the germline ends. The germline V gene has CDR1 SNHLY and CDR2 FYNNEI.

In this sample, this clonotype turned up a few times. This chain uses TRBV29-1 with TRBJ2-1; weak D call: TRBD2 (5 bases). The CDR3 totals 14 residues. Trimming cost V 1 base and J 6 bases, with 13 bases left between them. In germline, CDR1 is SQVTM, CDR2 ANQGSEA. As DNA, the CDR3 is TGCAGCGTTGAAGTGGTAGCTGCGGGCAATGAGCAGTTCTTC. This translates into CSVEVVAAGNEQFF.

To note about this clonotype: The junction does not match germline at one end; this may be a read error. This chain joins TRBV6-5 and TRBJ1-1; possibly TRBD1 for D (5 bases). Germline lookup yields CDR1 MNHEY and CDR2 SVGAGI. This CDR3 has 12 residues. The CDR3 sequence is CASCYSGTEAFF. The CDR3 DNA reads TGTGCCAGCTGTTACTCAGGGACTGAAGCTTTCTTT.

A remark on this clonotype: This may arise from a read error, as a much more abundant clone is one base away. The V and J genes are TRBV20-1 and TRBJ2-1; D unresolved. The CDR3 sequence is 14 residues long. The germline V gene encodes CDR1 DFQATT and CDR2 SNEGSKA (reference sequence). The CDR3 bases are TGCAGTGCTAAGACGGAGACGGCCTACAATGAGCGGTTCTTC. Its protein is CSAKTETAYNERFF.

This clonotype was counted ten times or more. CDR3 coding DNA: TGTGCCAGCAGTTTACGCGCCAGTGAAAAACTGTTTTTT. Translated: CASSLRASEKLFF. The rearrangement uses TRBV27 and TRBJ1-4; D not resolved. In germline, CDR1 is MNHEY, CDR2 SMNVEV (reference sequence). V was trimmed by 2 bases and J by 7 bases, leaving 8 bases between them. The CDR3 length is 13 residues.

As regards this clonotype: A clone one base away is much larger, so this may be a read error. The chain employs TRBV28 and TRBJ2-7; 8 bases fit TRBD1. The CDR3 runs to 14 residues. Germline V gene lookup returns CDR1 MDHEN and CDR2 SYDVKM. Trimming removed 7 bases from V and 6 bases from J; junction bases left unmatched: 11. CDR3 sequence reads: CASTPGQVISEQYF. In DNA form, the CDR3 reads TGTGCCAGCACCCCGGGACAGGTAATAAGCGAGCAGTACTTC.

In its sample, this clonotype was seen a few times. The gene calls are TRBV10-2 and TRBJ2-3; 11 nucleotides agree with TRBD2. J was trimmed by 9 bases and V by 2 bases; bases with no gene match: 10. The CDR3 extends over 16 amino acids. Germline assignment: CDR1 WSHSY and CDR2 SAAADI. CDR3 loop: CASSEPLTSGGRTQYF. The CDR3 region has the DNA TGCGCCAGCAGTGAGCCACTAACTAGCGGGGGCAGGACGCAGTATTTT.

This clonotype was observed at least ten times. The J gene is TRBJ2-1, the V gene TRBV29-1; D uncertain. Germline V lookup: CDR1 SQVTM, CDR2 ANQGSEA. The CDR3 is 13 amino acids. Trimming left V 0 bases short and J 4 bases short, with 7 bases between. CDR3 DNA: TGCAGCGTTGAAGATACCGGGTACAATGAGCAGTTCTTC. Translation gives CSVEDTGYNEQFF.

As for this clonotype: A clone one base away is much larger, so this may be a read error. The chain couples TRBV28 to TRBJ2-7; no firm D call. CDR1 is MDHEN, CDR2 SYDVKM, per germline. CDR3 size: 14 residues. Between the trimmed V and J ends, which lost 5 bases and 1 base, there was a span of 12 bases. CDR3 nucleotides: TGTGCCAGCAGTATGGCAGGCTATTCCTACGAGCAGTACTTC. Protein sequence: CASSMAGYSYEQYF.

The chain recombines TRBV12-3 or TRBV12-4 with TRBJ2-2; TRBD1 is a possible D gene (6 bases). The V end was cut by 2 bases, the J end by 3 bases, with 13 bases between. CDR3 length: 16 amino acids. CDR3 bases: TGTGCCAGCAGTTTACAGGGCAGGGGTCACACCGGGGAGCTGTTTTTT. This codes for CASSLQGRGHTGELFF.

This clonotype has a handful of counts. A clone one base away is much larger, so this may be a read error. V and J are TRBV20-1 and TRBJ2-7; 8 bases align to TRBD1. CDR1 and CDR2 (germline): DFQATT, SNEGSKA (reference sequence). The CDR3 has 13 residues. J lost 2 bases, V lost 0 bases, and 0 bases had no gene match. The CDR3 DNA is TGCAGTGCTAGAGAGGACAGGGCCTACGAGCAGTACTTC. Translated, it gives CSAREDRAYEQYF.

This clonotype was seen more than once but under ten times. The V call is TRBV12-3 or TRBV12-4, the J call TRBJ1-2; 7 positions match TRBD1. V trimming: 5 bases; J trimming: 5 bases; junction bases outside the gene matches: 8. The CDR3 has 14 amino acids. For the CDR3, the DNA is TGTGCCAGCAGTATCGGGACAGCAGATTATGGCTACACCTTC. This sequence encodes CASSIGTADYGYTF.

This clonotype came up many times. The chain recombines TRBV27 with TRBJ2-7, with D hard to call. Germline assignment: CDR1 MNHEY and CDR2 SMNVEV (reference sequence). V lost 2 bases, J lost 2 bases, and 7 bases lay in between. This CDR3 comprises 13 residues. CDR3: CASSLLPPYEQYF. The CDR3 coding sequence is TGTGCCAGCAGTTTACTTCCCCCCTACGAGCAGTACTTC.

This clonotype came up many times. The chain links TRBV28 to TRBJ1-5; no definite D call. V was trimmed by 6 bases and J by 1 base, leaving 10 bases between them. Per germline, CDR1 MDHEN and CDR2 SYDVKM. This CDR3 has 14 amino acids. The CDR3 is CASSPRRSNQPQHF. Written as DNA, the CDR3 is TGTGCCAGCAGCCCCCGCCGGAGCAATCAGCCCCAGCATTTT.

This clonotype was observed at least ten times. The chain recombines TRBV5-6 with TRBJ2-1; D call uncertain. Trimming left V 2 bases short and J 6 bases short, with 9 bases between. The CDR3 is 13 residues long. Germline V lookup: CDR1 SGHDT, CDR2 YYEEEE. CDR3 DNA: TGTGCCAGCAGCTTAGGTAGGAGCAATGAGCAGTTCTTC. Its protein product is CASSLGRSNEQFF.

As concerns this clonotype: This may come from a read error, since a much larger clone is one base off. V gene TRBV14 combines with J gene TRBJ2-3, with TRBD2 matching over 7 bases. Germline V gives CDR1 SGHDN, CDR2 FVKESK. The CDR3 sequence is 15 residues long. The ends lost 4 bases at V and 5 bases at J; junction bases unmatched: 9. CDR3 sequence: CASSLFSGMGDTQYF. The DNA of the CDR3 is TGTGCCAGCAGCCTCTTCAGCGGGATGGGAGATACGCAGTATTTT.

For this clonotype: Given the absence of the conserved phenylalanine or tryptophan at the CDR3 end, a read error is likely. No DNA is shown, since the ends of the CDR3 on it are uncertain; the CDR3 is the one TCRdb lists. The rearrangement links TRBV12-3 or TRBV12-4 to TRBJ2-7; the table gives TRBD1 as D, unverified against the DNA. The CDR3 spans 13 amino acids, including both terminal residues. The CDR3 loop is CASSLSGQGSLGL.

With regard to this clonotype: A much larger clone lies a single base off, so this may be a read error. The chain couples TRBV7-4 to TRBJ2-1; D possibly corresponds to TRBD1 (6 bases). Per the germline V gene, CDR1 is SGHVT and CDR2 is SQSDAQ. The CDR3 loop spans 14 amino acids. Between the trimmed V and J ends, which lost 3 bases and 10 bases, there was a span of 16 bases. This CDR3 reads CASSFQSGVSEQFF. In DNA, the CDR3 is TGTGCCAGCAGCTTTCAATCAGGGGTAAGCGAGCAGTTCTTC.

This clonotype was seen many times. The chain links TRBV6-1 to TRBJ2-7; D possibly matches TRBD1 or TRBD2 (5 bases each). The V and J ends lost 8 bases and 2 bases respectively, with 13 bases between them. The CDR3 loop spans 13 amino acids. Per the germline V gene, CDR1 is MNHNS and CDR2 is SASEGT. The CDR3 DNA sequence: TGTGCCAGCTGGGGACGGGGAGCCTACGAGCAGTACTTC. Encoded protein: CASWGRGAYEQYF.

Notes on this clonotype: Possible read error: a much larger clone is one base away. The rearrangement joins TRBV10-3 to TRBJ1-1; TRBD1 is a possible D gene (6 bases). CDR3 length equals 14 residues. The germline CDR1 and CDR2 sequences are ENHRY and SYGVKD. V was trimmed by 6 bases and J by 3 bases, leaving 14 bases between them. The DNA of the CDR3 is TGTGCCATCAGGGACACAGGGCCGTACACTGAAGCTTTCTTT. Residues: CAIRDTGPYTEAFF.

In the case of this clonotype: This may be a read error, as it is one base from a much larger clone. In this CDR3 the conserved last residue, phenylalanine or tryptophan, is missing, so a read error is likely. The chain recombines TRBV14 with TRBJ1-1; possible D gene TRBD1, 5 bases. The CDR3 totals 15 residues. Germline-derived CDR1 and CDR2 are SGHDN and FVKESK. V gave up 1 base and J gave up 2 bases, with 11 bases separating them. In DNA form, the CDR3 reads TGTGCCAGCAGCCAAGGACAGCACCAAAACACTGAAGCTTTCTCT. Translating it yields CASSQGQHQNTEAFS.

As concerns this clonotype: A junction boundary mismatches the germline segment, possibly from a read error. The rearrangement joins TRBV2 to TRBJ1-1; D perhaps matches TRBD1 (5 bases). This CDR3 comprises 16 residues. Germline CDR1 SNHLY, CDR2 FYNNEI. The chain's CDR3 is CASKEGRGGSRTEAFF. CDR3 nucleotides: TGTGCCAGCAAGGAGGGGAGAGGAGGCAGTCGGACTGAAGCCTTCTTT.

This clonotype has only a few counts. The chain combines TRBV7-6 with TRBJ1-6, with D perhaps TRBD1 (6 bases). Trimming left V 2 bases short and J 0 bases short, with 14 bases between. The germline CDR1 and CDR2 sequences are SGHVS and FNYEAQ. The CDR3 runs 18 residues. This chain's CDR3 is CASSLMGAGSSYNSPLHF. In DNA, the CDR3 is TGTGCCAGCAGCTTAATGGGGGCAGGGAGCTCCTATAATTCACCCCTCCACTTT.